The 2 T cell receptor beta chains reported below all come from one sample, sequenced in a study of blood T cell repertoires in COVID-19. Only in-frame clones appear in the TCRdb table, and some are missing; sequencing was by immunoSEQ multiplex PCR. There are over 25,000 clones in the sample; around 73% occur only once, and just over 35% lies in the top ten. The sample comprised peripheral blood. The receptors stem from an older man with acute or convalescent COVID-19.

CDR3 residues: CASSYRPWALNTEAFF. CDR3 sequence (DNA): TGTGCCAGCAGTTACAGACCCTGGGCCTTGAACACTGAAGCTTTCTTT. The rearrangement uses TRBV6-2 or TRBV6-3 and TRBJ1-1; D is unclear. The CDR3 runs 16 residues. Deletions cut 2 bases from V and 0 bases from J, with 13 bases between. Germline-derived CDR1 and CDR2 are MNHEY and SVGEGT.

The gene calls are TRBV7-8 and TRBJ1-6; D is unclear. The CDR3 spans 15 residues. V was cut by 3 bases and J by 9 bases, with 15 bases left in between. Germline CDR1 reads SGHVS; CDR2 reads FQNEAQ. The CDR3 bases are TGTGCCAGCAGCTTCCGGGAGCTCGCCGGTTCACCCCTCCACTTT. Amino acids: CASSFRELAGSPLHF.